These 16 T cell receptor beta chains share one sample of origin, sequenced in a study of synovial regulatory T cells in juvenile arthritis. Clones were read by immunoSEQ multiplex PCR, and TCRdb kept only the in-frame ones, dropping some. The sample table sets out around 8,000 clones. Sample: Treg cells from blood. Sample subset: remaining (HLA-DR-negative) circulating blood Treg cells. The origin of the receptors is a donor younger than 30 with juvenile idiopathic arthritis.

V usage is TRBV28 and J usage is TRBJ1-2; no DNA is available, so the TRBD1 call from TCRdb remains unchecked. This CDR3 is built from 13 residues. A DNA sequence was not provided. In germline, CDR1 is MDHEN, CDR2 SYDVKM. The CDR3 reads CASSRTGGYGYTF.

The rearrangement uses TRBV5-4 and TRBJ1-1; the D gene TCRdb calls, TRBD1, cannot be checked with no DNA. This CDR3 contains 13 residues. DNA is not recorded here. Germline assignment: CDR1 SGHNT and CDR2 YYREEE (reference sequence). This CDR3 is CASSLGQSVEAFF.

The chain joins TRBV11-3 to TRBJ2-7; as DNA is missing, the TRBD2 call by TCRdb cannot be tested. This CDR3 has 15 residues. No DNA was logged. Germline V lookup: CDR1 SGHNT, CDR2 YENEEA. The CDR3 protein is CASSLWGAGHYEQYF.

V is TRBV4-1 and J is TRBJ2-2; TCRdb reports TRBD2, a call that lacks DNA to check it against. This CDR3 comprises 16 residues. The nucleotide record is missing. Per the germline V gene, CDR1 is MGHRA and CDR2 is YSYEKL. CDR3 protein: CASSPRSSGNTGELFF.

The V gene is TRBV6-6, the J gene TRBJ1-4. CDR1 and CDR2 (germline): MNHNY, SVGAGI (reference sequence). This CDR3 spans 13 amino acids. The DNA is unrecorded. The CDR3 loop reads CASSRGGWEKLFF.

The chain employs TRBV7-6 and TRBJ2-1; TCRdb indicates TRBD2, and absent DNA this call remains unverified. Germline lookup yields CDR1 SGHVS and CDR2 FNYEAQ. The CDR3 extends over 15 amino acids. No nucleotide data were recorded. The CDR3 sequence: CASSPGAGAYNEQFF.

V gene TRBV5-3 combines with J gene TRBJ2-4; TCRdb gives TRBD1 as the D gene, but with no DNA this cannot be confirmed. TRBV5-3 is reported as an ORF; its role is uncertain. This CDR3 has 15 amino acids. The DNA is not on file. The CDR3 loop reads CARSCRAGQENIQYF.

V and J are TRBV19 and TRBJ2-1; TCRdb outputs TRBD2, but without DNA this stays unchecked. Per the germline V gene, CDR1 is LNHDA and CDR2 is SQIVND (reference sequence). The CDR3 extends over 16 amino acids. A DNA sequence was not provided. The CDR3: CASSGLLAGGPGEQFF.

By frequency, this clone registers medium-sized (0.01 to 0.1%). The chain uses TRBV7-9 and TRBJ1-1. The germline V gene has CDR1 SEHNR and CDR2 FQNEAQ (reference sequence). CDR3 size: 13 residues. The protein alone is recorded here. The CDR3 loop reads CASSLRGDTEAFF.

The chain carries TRBV19 and TRBJ2-3; the TCRdb D gene call, TRBD2, has no DNA to confirm it. Germline V gene sequence: CDR1 LNHDA, CDR2 SQIVND (reference sequence). The CDR3 spans 14 residues. No coding sequence is recorded. CDR3 sequence reads: CASSIGSAGDTQYF.

This chain connects TRBV7-9 to TRBJ2-3; there is no DNA to check the TCRdb D call of TRBD1. This CDR3 is built from 15 residues. The coding DNA is unavailable. The V gene's germline CDR1 is SEHNR and CDR2 FQNEAQ (reference sequence). CDR3 sequence: CASSFMTGHTDTQYF.

The V call is TRBV21-1, the J call TRBJ2-7; TCRdb calls TRBD2, which cannot be checked without DNA. TRBV21-1 is described as a pseudogene. CDR3 length: 16 amino acids. The protein alone is recorded here. The CDR3 is CASSKVRLAGSHEQYF.

The V and J genes are TRBV10-3 and TRBJ2-1. CDR1 and CDR2 from the germline V gene are ENHRY and SYGVKD. This CDR3 is built from 14 residues. No DNA sequence is on record. CDR3: CATVRRTLDNEQFF.

The CDR3 is CASSFQDNEQFF. The genes are TRBV28 and TRBJ2-1. This CDR3 comprises 12 residues. No DNA sequence was recorded. CDR1 is MDHEN, CDR2 SYDVKM, per germline.

V and J are TRBV27 and TRBJ1-4. The CDR3 has 16 amino acids. No DNA sequence was recorded. Germline assignment: CDR1 MNHEY and CDR2 SMNVEV (reference sequence). The CDR3 region is CASSLASRRGGEKLFF. Full variable domain (remainder filled in from reference TRBV27 and TRBJ1-4): EAQVTQNPRYLITVTGKKLTVTCSQNMNHEYMSWYRQDPGLGLRQIYYSMNVEVTDKGDVPEGYKVSRKEKRNFPLILESPSPNQTSLYFCASSLASRRGGEKLFFGSGTQLSVL.

This chain links TRBV9 with TRBJ2-5; without DNA, the TCRdb call of TRBD2 cannot be checked. The CDR3 totals 14 residues. A DNA sequence was not provided. Per the germline V gene, CDR1 is SGDLS and CDR2 is YYNGEE. CDR3 residues: CASSVGTRQETQYF.